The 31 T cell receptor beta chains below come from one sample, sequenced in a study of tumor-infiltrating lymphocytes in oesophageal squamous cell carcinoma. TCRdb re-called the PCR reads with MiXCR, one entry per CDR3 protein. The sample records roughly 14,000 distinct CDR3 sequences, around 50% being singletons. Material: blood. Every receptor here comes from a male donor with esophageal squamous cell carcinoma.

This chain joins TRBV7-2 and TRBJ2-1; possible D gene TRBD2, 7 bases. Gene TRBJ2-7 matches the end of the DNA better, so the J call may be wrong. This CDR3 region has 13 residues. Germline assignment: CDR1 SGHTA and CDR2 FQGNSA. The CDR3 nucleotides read TGTGCCAGCCGTGTGCGGGAGAGGGGGGAGCAGTACTTC. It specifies CASRVRERGEQYF.

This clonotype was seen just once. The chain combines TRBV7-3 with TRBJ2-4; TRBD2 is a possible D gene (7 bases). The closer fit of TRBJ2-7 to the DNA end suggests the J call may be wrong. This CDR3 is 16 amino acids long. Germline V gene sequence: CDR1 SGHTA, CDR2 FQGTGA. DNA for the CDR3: TGTGCCAGCCGCTCCCCCCTAGCGGAGGGGGCCTACGAGCAGTACTTC. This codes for CASRSPLAEGAYEQYF.

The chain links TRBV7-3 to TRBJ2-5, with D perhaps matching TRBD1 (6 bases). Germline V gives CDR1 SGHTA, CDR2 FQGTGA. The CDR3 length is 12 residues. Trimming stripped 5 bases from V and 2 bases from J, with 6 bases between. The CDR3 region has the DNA TGTGCCAGCAGCCAGGGGCAAGAGACCCAGTACTTC. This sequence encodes CASSQGQETQYF.

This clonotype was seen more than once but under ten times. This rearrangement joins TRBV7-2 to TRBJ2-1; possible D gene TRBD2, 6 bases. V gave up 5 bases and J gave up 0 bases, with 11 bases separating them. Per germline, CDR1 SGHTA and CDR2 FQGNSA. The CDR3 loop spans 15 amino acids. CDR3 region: CASSRDGSSYNEQFF. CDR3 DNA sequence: TGTGCCAGCAGCCGCGACGGGAGCTCCTACAATGAGCAGTTCTTC.

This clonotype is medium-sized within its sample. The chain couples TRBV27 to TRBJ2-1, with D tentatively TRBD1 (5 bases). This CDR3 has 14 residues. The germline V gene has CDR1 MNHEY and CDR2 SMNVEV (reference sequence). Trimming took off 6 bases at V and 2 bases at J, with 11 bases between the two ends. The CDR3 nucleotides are TGTGCCAGCAGCAAACTGGGGCCCTACAATGAGCAGTTCTTC. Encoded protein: CASSKLGPYNEQFF.

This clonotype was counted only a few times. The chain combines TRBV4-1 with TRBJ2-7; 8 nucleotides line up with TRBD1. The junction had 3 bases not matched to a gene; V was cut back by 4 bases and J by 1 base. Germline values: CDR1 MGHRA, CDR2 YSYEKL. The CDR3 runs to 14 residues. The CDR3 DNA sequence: TGCGCCAGCAGCCTAAGGACAGGGTCCTACGAGCAGTACTTC. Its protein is CASSLRTGSYEQYF.

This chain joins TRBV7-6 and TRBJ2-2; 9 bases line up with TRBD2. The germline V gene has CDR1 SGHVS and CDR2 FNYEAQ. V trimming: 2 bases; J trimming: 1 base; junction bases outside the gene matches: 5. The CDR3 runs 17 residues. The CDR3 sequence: CASSLPAGGGNTGELFF. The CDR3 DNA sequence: TGTGCCAGCAGCTTACCAGCGGGAGGCGGGAACACCGGGGAGCTGTTTTTT.

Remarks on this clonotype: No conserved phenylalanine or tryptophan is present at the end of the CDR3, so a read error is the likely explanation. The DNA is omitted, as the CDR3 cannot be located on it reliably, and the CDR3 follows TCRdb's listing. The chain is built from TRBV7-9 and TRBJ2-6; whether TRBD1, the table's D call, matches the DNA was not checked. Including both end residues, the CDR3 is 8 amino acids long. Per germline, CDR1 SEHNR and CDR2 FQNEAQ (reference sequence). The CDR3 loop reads CASSLAGT.

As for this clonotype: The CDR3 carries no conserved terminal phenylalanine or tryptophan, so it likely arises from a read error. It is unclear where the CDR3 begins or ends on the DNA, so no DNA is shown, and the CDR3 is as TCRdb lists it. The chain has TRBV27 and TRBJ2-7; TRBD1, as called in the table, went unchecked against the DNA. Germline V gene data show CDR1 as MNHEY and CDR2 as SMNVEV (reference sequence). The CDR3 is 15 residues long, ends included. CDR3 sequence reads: CASSFPSGVGYTFGS.

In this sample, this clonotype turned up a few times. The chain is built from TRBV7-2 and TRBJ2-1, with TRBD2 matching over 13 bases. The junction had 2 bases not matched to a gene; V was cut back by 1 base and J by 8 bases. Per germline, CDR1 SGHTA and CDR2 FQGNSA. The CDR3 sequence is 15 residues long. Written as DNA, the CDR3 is TGTGCCAGCAGCTTAGGGACTAGCGGGAGCGATGAGCAGTTCTTC. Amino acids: CASSLGTSGSDEQFF.

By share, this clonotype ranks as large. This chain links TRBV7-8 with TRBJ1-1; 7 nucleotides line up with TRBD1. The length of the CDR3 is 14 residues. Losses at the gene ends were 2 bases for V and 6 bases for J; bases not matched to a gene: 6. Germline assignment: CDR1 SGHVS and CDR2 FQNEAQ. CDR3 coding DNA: TGTGCCAGCAGCTTATTTGACAGGGAGGCTGAAGCTTTCTTT. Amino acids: CASSLFDREAEAFF.

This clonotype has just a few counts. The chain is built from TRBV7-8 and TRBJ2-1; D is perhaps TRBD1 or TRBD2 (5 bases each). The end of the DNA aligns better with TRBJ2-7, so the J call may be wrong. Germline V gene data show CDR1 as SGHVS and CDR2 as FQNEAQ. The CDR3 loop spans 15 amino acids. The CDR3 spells CASTGFQGPSYEQYF. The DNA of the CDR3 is TGTGCCAGCACCGGTTTTCAGGGACCCTCCTACGAGCAGTACTTC.

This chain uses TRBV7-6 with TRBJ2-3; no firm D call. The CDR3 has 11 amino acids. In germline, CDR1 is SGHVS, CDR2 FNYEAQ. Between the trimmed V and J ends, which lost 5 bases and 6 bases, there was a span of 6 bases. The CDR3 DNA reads TGTGCCAGCAGCCAAGGGGATACGCAGTATTTT. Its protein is CASSQGDTQYF.

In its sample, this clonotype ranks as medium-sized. The CDR3 loop is CASSLQGGVTEAFF. The CDR3 region has the DNA TGTGCCAGCAGCTTACAGGGCGGGGTCACTGAAGCTTTCTTT. This rearrangement joins TRBV7-3 to TRBJ1-1; D is possibly TRBD1 (5 bases). The V gene's germline CDR1 is SGHTA and CDR2 FQGTGA. Trimming removed 2 bases at V and 4 bases at J, with 11 bases between. CDR3 length: 14 amino acids.

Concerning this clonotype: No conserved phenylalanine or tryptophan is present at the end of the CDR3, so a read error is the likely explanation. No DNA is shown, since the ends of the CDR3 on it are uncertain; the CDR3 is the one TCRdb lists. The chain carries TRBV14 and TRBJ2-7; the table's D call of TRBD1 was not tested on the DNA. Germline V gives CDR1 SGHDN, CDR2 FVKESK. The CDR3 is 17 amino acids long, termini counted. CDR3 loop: CASSQLPDRNYGYTFGS.

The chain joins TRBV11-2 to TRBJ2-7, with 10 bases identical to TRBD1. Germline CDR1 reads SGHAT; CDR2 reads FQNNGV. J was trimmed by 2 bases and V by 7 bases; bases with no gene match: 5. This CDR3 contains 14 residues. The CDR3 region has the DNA TGTGCCAGCAACCGGGGACAGGGGCCCTACGAGCAGTACTTC. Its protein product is CASNRGQGPYEQYF. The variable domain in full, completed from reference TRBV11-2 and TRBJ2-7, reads EAGVAQSPRYKIIEKRQSVAFWCNPISGHATLYWYQQILGQGPKLLIQFQNNGVVDDSQLPKDRFSAERLKGVDSTLKIQPAKLEDSAVYLCASNRGQGPYEQYFGPGTRLTVT.

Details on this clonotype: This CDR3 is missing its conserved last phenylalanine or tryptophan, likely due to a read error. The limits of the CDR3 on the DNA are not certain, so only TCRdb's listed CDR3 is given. CDR3: CASKSPPGQGDGYTFGS. The chain employs TRBV28 and TRBJ2-7; whether TRBD1, the table's D call, matches the DNA was not checked. The length of the CDR3 is 17 amino acids, counting both ends. Germline V CDR1 and CDR2: MDHEN, SYDVKM.

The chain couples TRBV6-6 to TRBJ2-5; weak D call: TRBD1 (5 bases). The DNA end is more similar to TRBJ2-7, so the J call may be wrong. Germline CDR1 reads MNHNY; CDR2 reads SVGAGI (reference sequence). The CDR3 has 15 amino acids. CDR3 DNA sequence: TGTGCCAGCAGTTACTCCAGGGTTCGTCCGGGCGAGCAGTACTTC. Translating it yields CASSYSRVRPGEQYF.

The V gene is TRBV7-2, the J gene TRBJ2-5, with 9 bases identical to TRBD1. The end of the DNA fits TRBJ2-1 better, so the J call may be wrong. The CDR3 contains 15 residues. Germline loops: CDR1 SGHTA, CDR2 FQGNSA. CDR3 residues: CASSLYRDRDNEQFF. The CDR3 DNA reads TGTGCCAGCAGCTTATACCGGGACAGGGACAATGAGCAGTTCTTC.

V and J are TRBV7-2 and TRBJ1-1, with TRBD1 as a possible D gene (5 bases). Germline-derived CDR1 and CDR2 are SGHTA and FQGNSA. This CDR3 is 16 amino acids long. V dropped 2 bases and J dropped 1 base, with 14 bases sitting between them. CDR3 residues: CASSLSVGQGNTEAFF. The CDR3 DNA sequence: TGTGCCAGCAGCTTATCAGTTGGTCAGGGGAACACTGAAGCTTTCTTT.

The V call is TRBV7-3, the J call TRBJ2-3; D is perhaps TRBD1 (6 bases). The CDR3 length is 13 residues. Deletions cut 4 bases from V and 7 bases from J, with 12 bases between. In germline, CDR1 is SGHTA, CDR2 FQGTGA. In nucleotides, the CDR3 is TGTGCCAGCAGCTCGCCACAGGGTCATACGCAGTATTTT. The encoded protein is CASSSPQGHTQYF. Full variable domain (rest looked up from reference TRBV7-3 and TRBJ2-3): GAGVSQTPSNKVTEKGKYVELRCDPISGHTALYWYRQSLGQGPEFLIYFQGTGAADDSGLPNDRFFAVRPEGSVSTLKIQRTERGDSAVYLCASSSPQGHTQYFGPGTRLTVL.

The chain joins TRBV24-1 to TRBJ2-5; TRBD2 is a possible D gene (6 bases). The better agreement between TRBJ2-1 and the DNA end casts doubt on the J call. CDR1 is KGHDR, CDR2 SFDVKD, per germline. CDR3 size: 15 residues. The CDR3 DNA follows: TGTGCCACCAGTGAAAGGCGGGATCACTACAATGAGCAGTTCTTC. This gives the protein CATSERRDHYNEQFF.

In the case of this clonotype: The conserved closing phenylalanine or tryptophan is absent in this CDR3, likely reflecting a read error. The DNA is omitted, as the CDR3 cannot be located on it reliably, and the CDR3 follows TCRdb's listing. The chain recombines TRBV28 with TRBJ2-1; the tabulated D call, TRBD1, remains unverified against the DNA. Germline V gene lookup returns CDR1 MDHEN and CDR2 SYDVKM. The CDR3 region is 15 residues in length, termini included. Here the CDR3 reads CASTLLGLGGYTFGS.

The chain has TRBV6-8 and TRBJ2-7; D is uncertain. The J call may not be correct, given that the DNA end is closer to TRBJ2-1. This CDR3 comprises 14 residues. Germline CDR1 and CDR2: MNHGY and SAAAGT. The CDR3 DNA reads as TGTGCCAGCAGTTACTCGAAAGGTACACTAGAGCAGTTCTTC. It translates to CASSYSKGTLEQFF.

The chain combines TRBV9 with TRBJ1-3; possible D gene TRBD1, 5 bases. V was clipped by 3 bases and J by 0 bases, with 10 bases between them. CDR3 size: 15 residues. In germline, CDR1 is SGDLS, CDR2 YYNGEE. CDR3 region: CASSEGFSSGNTIYF. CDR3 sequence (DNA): TGTGCCAGCAGCGAGGGGTTTAGCTCTGGAAACACCATATATTTT.

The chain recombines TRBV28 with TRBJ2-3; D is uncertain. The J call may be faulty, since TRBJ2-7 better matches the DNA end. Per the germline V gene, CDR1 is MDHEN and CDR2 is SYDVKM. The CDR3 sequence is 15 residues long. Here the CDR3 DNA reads TGTGCCAGCAGCCAGCACCCGGGCCAAACCTACGAGCAGTACTTC. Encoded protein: CASSQHPGQTYEQYF.

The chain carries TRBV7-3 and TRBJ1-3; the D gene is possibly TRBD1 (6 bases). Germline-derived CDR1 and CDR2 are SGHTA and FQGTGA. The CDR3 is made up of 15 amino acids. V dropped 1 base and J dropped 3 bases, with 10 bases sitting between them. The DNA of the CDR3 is TGTGCCAGCAGCTTAAATGGGGGGCTTGGAAACACCATATATTTT. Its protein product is CASSLNGGLGNTIYF.

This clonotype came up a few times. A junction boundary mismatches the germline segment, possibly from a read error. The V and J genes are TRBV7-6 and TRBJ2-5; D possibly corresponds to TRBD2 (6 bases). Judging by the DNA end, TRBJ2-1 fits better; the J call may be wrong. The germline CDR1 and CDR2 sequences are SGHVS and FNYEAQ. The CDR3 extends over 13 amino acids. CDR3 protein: CASSRDLYNEQFF. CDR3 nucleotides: TGTGCTAGCAGCAGGGACTTATACAATGAGCAGTTCTTC.

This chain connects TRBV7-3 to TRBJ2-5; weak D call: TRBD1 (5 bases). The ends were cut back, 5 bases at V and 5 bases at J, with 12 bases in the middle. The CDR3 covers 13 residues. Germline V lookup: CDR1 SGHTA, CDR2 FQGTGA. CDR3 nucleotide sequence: TGTGCCAGCAGCCAGGGAAGGAAGGAGACCCAGTACTTC. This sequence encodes CASSQGRKETQYF.

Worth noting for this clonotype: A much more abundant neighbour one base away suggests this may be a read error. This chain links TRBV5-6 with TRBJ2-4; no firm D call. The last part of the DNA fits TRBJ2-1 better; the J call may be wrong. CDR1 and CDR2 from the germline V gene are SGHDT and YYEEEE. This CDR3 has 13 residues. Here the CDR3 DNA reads TGTGCCAGCAGCATGTTGTCGGTTGGCGAGCAGTTCTTC. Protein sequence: CASSMLSVGEQFF.

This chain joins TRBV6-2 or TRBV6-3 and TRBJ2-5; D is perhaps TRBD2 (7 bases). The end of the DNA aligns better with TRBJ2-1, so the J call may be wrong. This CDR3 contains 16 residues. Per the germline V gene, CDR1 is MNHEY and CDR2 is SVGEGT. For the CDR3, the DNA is TGTGCCAGCAGCAGGGGAGCGGGGCTATCCTACAATGAGCAGTTCTTC. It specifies CASSRGAGLSYNEQFF.